One sample yielded the 30 T cell receptor beta chains listed below, sequenced in a study of STAT3 mutations in large granular lymphocyte leukemia. Broader study findings: Every T-LGLL patient had at least one immunodominant TCRbeta clonotype.

Sequencing used immunoSEQ multiplex PCR; TCRdb keeps in-frame clones, though not all of them. The repertoire holds 15,000 or so clones, with 70% to 90% as singletons. These TCRs' antigens remain unknown. The specimen was peripheral blood mononuclear cells. The receptor set was obtained from a man in his fifties or sixties with T-cell large granular lymphocyte leukemia. Some clones in this sample may be carry-over from other donors' samples.

CDR3 sequence (DNA): TGTGCCAGCAGCCACGCCTCCGGGACACAATACAACTATGGCTACACCTTC. Amino acids: CASSHASGTQYNYGYTF. The rearrangement uses TRBV7-2 and TRBJ1-2; possibly TRBD1 for D (6 bases). The CDR3 contains 17 residues. CDR1 is SGHTA, CDR2 FQGNSA, per germline. V lost 5 bases, J lost 2 bases, and 21 bases lay in between.

This chain uses TRBV7-9 with TRBJ2-1, with TRBD2 matching 7 bases. V was pared by 2 bases and J by 16 bases, with 11 bases of the junction left unmatched. The CDR3 consists of 13 residues. Germline loops: CDR1 SEHNR, CDR2 FQNEAQ (reference sequence). The CDR3 sequence: CASSLRGGSEGFF. The DNA of the CDR3 is TGTGCCAGCAGCTTACGAGGCGGGAGCGAAGGCTTCTTC. The variable domain in full, with the rest retrieved from reference TRBV7-9 and TRBJ2-1, is DTGVSQNPRHKITKRGQNVTFRCDPISEHNRLYWYRQTLGQGPEFLTYFQNEAQLEKSRLLSDRFSAERPKGSFSTLEIQRTEQGDSAMYLCASSLRGGSEGFFGPGTRLTVL.

The chain joins TRBV19 to TRBJ1-2, with D uncertain. The CDR3 sequence is 9 residues long. Trimming cost V 7 bases and J 5 bases, with 2 bases left between them. The V gene's germline CDR1 is LNHDA and CDR2 SQIVND (reference sequence). The CDR3 sequence: CASKYGYTF. CDR3 nucleotides: TGTGCCAGTAAATATGGCTACACCTTC.

The J gene is TRBJ2-7, the V gene TRBV29-1; D is uncertain. CDR3 length equals 12 residues. V lost 8 bases to trimming and J lost 2 bases, with 13 bases between them. From germline, CDR1 is SQVTM and CDR2 ANQGSEA. CDR3 DNA: TGCAGCTATCGCCAGTCCACCTACGAGCAGTACTTC. It encodes CSYRQSTYEQYF.

The rearrangement links TRBV6-1 to TRBJ2-3, with 12 bases fitting TRBD2. Germline CDR1 MNHNS, CDR2 SASEGT. V was pared by 2 bases and J by 7 bases, with 4 bases of the junction left unmatched. The CDR3 has 15 amino acids. CDR3: CASSESSGGANTQYF. DNA for the CDR3: TGTGCCAGCAGTGAATCTAGCGGGGGGGCAAATACGCAGTATTTT.

This clone has only one observation. The chain uses TRBV5-1 and TRBJ2-1, with D tentatively TRBD2 (5 bases). The V end lost 3 bases, the J end lost 5 bases, and 15 bases lay between the germline ends. CDR1 and CDR2 (germline): SGHRS, YFSETQ. The CDR3 loop spans 15 amino acids. The CDR3 here is CASSWSQHGDNEQFF. DNA of the CDR3: TGCGCCAGCAGCTGGAGCCAGCACGGGGACAATGAGCAGTTCTTC.

This clone was seen a few times. This chain connects TRBV19 to TRBJ2-4; no firm D call. This CDR3 has 13 residues. V dropped 8 bases and J dropped 0 bases, with 8 bases sitting between them. Germline CDR1 is LNHDA and CDR2 is SQIVND (reference sequence). The chain's CDR3 is CASRELAKNIQYF. The CDR3 bases are TGTGCCAGTCGAGAGTTAGCCAAAAACATTCAGTACTTC.

This clone occurred a few times. This sequence joins TRBV5-3 and TRBJ1-5; no clear D gene. TRBV5-3 qualifies as an ORF whose function is uncertain. This CDR3 comprises 11 residues. V shed 2 bases and J shed 7 bases, with 4 bases lying between them. The CDR3 bases are TGTGCCAGAAGCTTATACCAGCCCCAGCATTTT. Translating it yields CARSLYQPQHF.

The chain has TRBV27 and TRBJ1-1, with a tentative D call TRBD1 (6 bases). Trimming left V 5 bases short and J 2 bases short, with 21 bases between. This CDR3 has 17 amino acids. Germline V CDR1 and CDR2: MNHEY, SMNVEV (reference sequence). The CDR3 here is CASSPQTGVGGNTEAFF. The CDR3 DNA reads as TGTGCCAGCAGTCCACAGACAGGCGTCGGGGGTAACACTGAAGCTTTCTTT.

The chain recombines TRBV30 with TRBJ2-5; 10 bases agree with TRBD1. Germline V gene lookup returns CDR1 GTSNPN and CDR2 SVGIG (reference sequence). The ends lost 1 base at V and 5 bases at J; junction bases unmatched: 7. The CDR3 runs 15 residues. The CDR3 is CAWSDLATGGETQYF. CDR3 nucleotides: TGTGCCTGGAGTGATCTCGCGACAGGGGGCGAGACCCAGTACTTC.

This clone was observed a single time. The J gene is TRBJ2-7, the V gene TRBV12-1; no check of the table's D call, TRBD2, against the DNA was made. TRBV12-1 is noted as a pseudogene. The CDR3 is 11 residues long. The CDR3 bases are TGTGCCAGCAGCCTAACCTACGAGCAGTACTTC. It translates to CASSLTYEQYF.

The chain uses TRBV5-1 and TRBJ1-1; D gene unclear. The V gene lost 2 bases and the J gene lost 2 bases, with 7 bases spanning the gap. The CDR3 has 13 amino acids. CDR1 SGHRS and CDR2 YFSETQ come from the germline V gene. CDR3 nucleotides: TGCGCCAGCAGCTTCGACCTAAACACTGAAGCTTTCTTT. Translating gives CASSFDLNTEAFF.

Details on this clone: Other DNA sequences in the same sample also yield this CDR3. The J gene is TRBJ2-7, the V gene TRBV7-8; unclear D gene. The CDR3 sequence is 11 residues long. Trimming took 4 bases from V and 2 from J, leaving 3 bases between them. CDR1 is SGHVS and CDR2 is FQNEAQ in the germline V gene. The CDR3 protein is CASSSPYEQYF. The CDR3 nucleotides read TGTGCCAGCAGCTCTCCCTACGAGCAGTACTTC.

The chain recombines TRBV29-1 with TRBJ2-3; 8 bases map to TRBD1. This CDR3 has 14 residues. From germline, CDR1 is SQVTM and CDR2 ANQGSEA. Unmatched junction bases numbered 7, after V lost 2 bases and J lost 6 bases. The CDR3 region is CSVEPWPGGDTQYF. The CDR3 coding sequence is TGCAGCGTTGAACCCTGGCCAGGGGGCGATACGCAGTATTTT.

The genes are TRBV11-2 and TRBJ1-1; D call uncertain. V lost 0 bases to trimming and J lost 1 base, with 9 bases between them. CDR1 and CDR2 from the germline V gene are SGHAT and FQNNGV. This CDR3 spans 15 amino acids. The CDR3, as DNA: TGTGCCAGCAGCTTAGATCCCGCCCCGAACACTGAAGCTTTCTTT. This translates into CASSLDPAPNTEAFF.

V is TRBV28 and J is TRBJ2-7; D is undetermined. The V gene's germline CDR1 is MDHEN and CDR2 SYDVKM. The length of the CDR3 is 13 residues. The germline V and J ends were trimmed by 5 bases and 7 bases, with 15 bases remaining between them. The CDR3 spells CASSPTRISEQYF. The CDR3 region has the DNA TGTGCCAGCAGTCCGACCCGGATCTCGGAGCAGTACTTC.

The CDR3 DNA is TGTGCCAGCAGCTCTCTCCAACAGGGGGCGCGGAGCGGAGCCTACGAGCAGTACTTC. This translates into CASSSLQQGARSGAYEQYF. The J gene is TRBJ2-7, the V gene TRBV5-6; 9 bases fit TRBD1. J was trimmed by 2 bases and V by 3 bases; bases with no gene match: 18. Looked up from germline, CDR1 is SGHDT and CDR2 is YYEEEE. The CDR3 contains 19 residues.

The rearrangement links TRBV29-1 to TRBJ1-2; 8 nucleotides align to TRBD1. V was clipped by 7 bases and J by 6 bases; unmatched bases: 13. Looked up from germline, CDR1 is SQVTM and CDR2 is ANQGSEA. CDR3 length: 14 amino acids. In nucleotides, the CDR3 is TGCAGCGCTAGGGAGGCAGGGGGCTCAGATGGCTACACCTTC. Amino acid sequence: CSAREAGGSDGYTF.

The chain joins TRBV5-6 to TRBJ2-5; 16 bases match TRBD2. This CDR3 spans 17 amino acids. Trimming at V came to 4 bases and at J to 5 bases, leaving 8 bases not matched to a gene. CDR1 SGHDT and CDR2 YYEEEE come from the germline V gene. The CDR3 nucleotides read TGTGCCAGCAGCCCGGGCGGGACTAGCGGGGGGGCGGAGACCCAGTACTTC. Amino acids: CASSPGGTSGGAETQYF.

The chain couples TRBV7-2 to TRBJ1-2; D possibly corresponds to TRBD1 (5 bases). Deletions cut 2 bases from V and 7 bases from J, with 14 bases between. Germline V gene lookup returns CDR1 SGHTA and CDR2 FQGNSA. The CDR3 contains 14 residues. CDR3 in amino acids: CASSLHGPGVGYTF. CDR3 nucleotides: TGTGCCAGCAGCTTACATGGTCCGGGGGTTGGCTACACCTTC.

This sequence joins TRBV28 and TRBJ1-5; 7 positions agree with TRBD1. CDR1 is MDHEN and CDR2 is SYDVKM in the germline V gene. The CDR3 loop spans 15 amino acids. J lost 4 bases, V lost 6 bases, and 9 bases had no gene match. This CDR3 is CASSDPGTDNQPQHF. The DNA of the CDR3 is TGTGCCAGCAGCGATCCCGGGACAGATAATCAGCCCCAGCATTTT.

The chain has TRBV4-1 and TRBJ1-5; 8 positions agree with TRBD1. The V segment lost 3 bases and the J segment 7 bases; nucleotides outside the gene matches: 11. This CDR3 contains 16 residues. CDR1 and CDR2 from the germline V gene are MGHRA and YSYEKL. The CDR3 spells CASSHVRGQGGQPQHF. For the CDR3, the DNA is TGCGCCAGCAGCCACGTCAGGGGGCAGGGCGGACAGCCCCAGCATTTT.

A single count supports this clone. This chain joins TRBV5-1 and TRBJ2-7; D not resolved. The CDR3 has 14 residues. The V end was cut by 0 bases, the J end by 2 bases, with 9 bases between. The germline gives CDR1 SGHRS, CDR2 YFSETQ. CDR3: CASSLGNPPYEQYF. The DNA of the CDR3 is TGCGCCAGCAGCTTGGGAAACCCACCCTACGAGCAGTACTTC.

The V call is TRBV30, the J call TRBJ2-7; D uncertain. Trimming shortened V by 0 bases and J by 7 bases, and 13 bases separated the two germline ends. The CDR3 contains 13 residues. CDR1 GTSNPN and CDR2 SVGIG come from the germline V gene (reference sequence). CDR3 in amino acids: CAWSVDRLKEQYF. CDR3 bases: TGTGCCTGGAGTGTAGATAGACTTAAGGAGCAGTACTTC.

The chain couples TRBV11-2 to TRBJ1-1; D not resolved. This CDR3 has 12 residues. Trimming pared 5 bases from V and 4 bases from J, leaving 8 bases between. Germline assignment: CDR1 SGHAT and CDR2 FQNNGV. CDR3 in DNA: TGTGCCAGCAGCCGATCAAGCACTGAAGCTTTCTTT. This sequence encodes CASSRSSTEAFF.

This chain links TRBV10-1 with TRBJ1-1; D remains unclear. Germline CDR1 is WNHNN and CDR2 is SYGVQD (reference sequence). The CDR3 contains 13 residues. Trimming removed 6 bases at V and 0 bases at J, with 8 bases between. This chain's CDR3 is CASRPDMNTEAFF. DNA of the CDR3: TGCGCCAGCAGACCAGACATGAACACTGAAGCTTTCTTT.

The V and J genes are TRBV4-1 and TRBJ1-3; D remains unclear. The germline V gene encodes CDR1 MGHRA and CDR2 YSYEKL. This CDR3 is 15 amino acids long. The V and J ends lost 0 bases and 2 bases respectively, with 8 bases between them. DNA of the CDR3: TGCGCCAGCAGCCAAGATCGGGCCGCTGGAAACACCATATATTTT. Translated, it gives CASSQDRAAGNTIYF.

This sequence joins TRBV28 and TRBJ2-5, with unresolved D. The CDR3 loop spans 15 amino acids. CDR1 is MDHEN and CDR2 is SYDVKM in the germline V gene. Deletions cut 10 bases from V and 5 bases from J, with 23 bases between. As DNA, the CDR3 is TGTGCCACCAAACGGGCTTCCCAGAATAGGGAGACCCAGTACTTC. Its translation is CATKRASQNRETQYF.

This chain links TRBV6-4 with TRBJ2-6; D uncertain. Germline CDR1 reads MRHNA; CDR2 reads SNTAGT. This CDR3 has 14 amino acids. With 2 bases removed from V and 1 base from J, the gap between germline ends came to 3 bases. The CDR3 region is CASSDKSGANVLTF. CDR3 bases: TGTGCCAGCAGTGACAAATCTGGGGCCAACGTCCTGACTTTC.

This sequence joins TRBV21-1 and TRBJ2-3; TRBD2, as called in the table, went unchecked against the DNA. TRBV21-1 is termed a pseudogene. There are 18 residues in the CDR3. DNA for the CDR3: TGTGCCAGCAGCAAAGTGGGACTAGCGGGAAGGGGTGGAGATACGCAGTATTTT. Translating it yields CASSKVGLAGRGGDTQYF.